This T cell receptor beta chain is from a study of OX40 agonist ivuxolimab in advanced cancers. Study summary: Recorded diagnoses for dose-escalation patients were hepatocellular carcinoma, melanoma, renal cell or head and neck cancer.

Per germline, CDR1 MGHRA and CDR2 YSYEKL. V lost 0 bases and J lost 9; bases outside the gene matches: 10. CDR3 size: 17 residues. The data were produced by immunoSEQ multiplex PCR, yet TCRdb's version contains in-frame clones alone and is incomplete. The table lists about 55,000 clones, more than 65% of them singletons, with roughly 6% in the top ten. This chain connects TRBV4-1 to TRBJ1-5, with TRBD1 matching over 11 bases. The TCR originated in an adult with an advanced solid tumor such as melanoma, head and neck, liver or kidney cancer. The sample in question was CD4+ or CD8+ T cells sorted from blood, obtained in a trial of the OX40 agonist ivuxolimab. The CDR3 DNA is TGCGCCAGCAGCCAAGATGGGACAGGGGGGAATCTGAGGCCCCAGCATTTT. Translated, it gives CASSQDGTGGNLRPQHF.